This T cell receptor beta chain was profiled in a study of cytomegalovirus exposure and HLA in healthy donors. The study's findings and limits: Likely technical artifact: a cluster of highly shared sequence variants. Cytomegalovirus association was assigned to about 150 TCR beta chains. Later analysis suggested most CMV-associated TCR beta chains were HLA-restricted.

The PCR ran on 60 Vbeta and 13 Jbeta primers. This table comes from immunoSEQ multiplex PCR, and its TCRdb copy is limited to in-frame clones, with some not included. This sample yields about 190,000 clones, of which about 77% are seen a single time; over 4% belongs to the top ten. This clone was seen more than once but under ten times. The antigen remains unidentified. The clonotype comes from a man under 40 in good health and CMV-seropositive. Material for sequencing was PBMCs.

The CDR3 reads CASSWDRVGEQYF. The CDR3 DNA follows: TGTGCCAGCAGCTGGGACAGGGTCGGCGAGCAGTACTTC. The chain has TRBV11-2 and TRBJ2-7, with 9 bases aligning to TRBD1. After removal of 4 bases from V and 6 bases from J, the junction contained 4 bases not matched to a gene. Per the germline V gene, CDR1 is SGHAT and CDR2 is FQNNGV. The CDR3 is 13 residues long.